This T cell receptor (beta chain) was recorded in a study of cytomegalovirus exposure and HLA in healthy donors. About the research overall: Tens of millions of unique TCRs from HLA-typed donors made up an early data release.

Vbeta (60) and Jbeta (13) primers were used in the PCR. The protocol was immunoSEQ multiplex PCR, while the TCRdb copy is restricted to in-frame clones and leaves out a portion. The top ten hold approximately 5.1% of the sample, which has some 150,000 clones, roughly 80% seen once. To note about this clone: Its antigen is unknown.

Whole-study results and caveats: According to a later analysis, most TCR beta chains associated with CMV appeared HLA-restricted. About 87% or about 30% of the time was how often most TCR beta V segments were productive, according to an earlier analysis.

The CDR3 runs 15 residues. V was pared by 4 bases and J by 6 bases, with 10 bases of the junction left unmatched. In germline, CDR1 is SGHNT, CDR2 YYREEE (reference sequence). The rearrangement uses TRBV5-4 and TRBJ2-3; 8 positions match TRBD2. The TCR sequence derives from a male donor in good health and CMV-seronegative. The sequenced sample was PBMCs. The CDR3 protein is CASSPYPAGVDTQYF. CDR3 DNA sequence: TGTGCCAGCAGCCCCTATCCAGCGGGGGTGGATACGCAGTATTTT. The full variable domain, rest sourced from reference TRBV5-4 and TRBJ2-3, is ETGVTQSPTHLIKTRGQQVTLRCSSQSGHNTVSWYQQALGQGPQFIFQYYREEENGRGNFPPRFSGLQFPNYSSELNVNALELDDSALYLCASSPYPAGVDTQYFGPGTRLTVL.